The clone carrying this T cell receptor beta chain has only a few counts. The data derive from a study of response to subunit inactivated influenza vaccine. Germline V lookup: CDR1 MDHEN, CDR2 SYDVKM. There are 15 residues in the CDR3. The ends were cut back, 3 bases at V and 6 bases at J, with 14 bases in the middle. In TCRdb, the RT-PCR reads were re-called with MiXCR into one record per CDR3 protein. The table shows roughly 500,000 distinct CDR3 sequences, with 16% occurring only once. The chain employs TRBV28 and TRBJ2-2; unclear D gene. The TCR originated in a man aged 45-69 years who received an inactivated influenza vaccine. Sequencing used CD4+ T cells sorted from PBMCs, obtained around 25 months after vaccination. CDR3 DNA sequence: TGTGCCAGCAGTTTTCCGGCCTCTGGAGCCGGGGAGCTGTTTTTT. Translation: CASSFPASGAGELFF.